A single sample gave rise to the 26 T cell receptor beta chains below, sequenced in a study of technical replicates of blood from a handful of donors. The method was immunoSEQ multiplex PCR; TCRdb's version includes in-frame clones alone and lacks a portion of them. This sample has around 13,000 clones, with 65% to 90% found just once. Specimen: PBMCs. The origin of the receptors is a human donor in good health.

This chain links TRBV30 with TRBJ2-2; unclear D gene. The CDR3 sequence is 13 residues long. Germline CDR1 GTSNPN, CDR2 SVGIG (reference sequence). Trimming removed 5 bases at V and 4 bases at J, with 11 bases between. CDR3 in DNA: TGTGCCTGGTCGCCTCAGTTCACCGGGGAGCTGTTTTTT. Translating it yields CAWSPQFTGELFF.

There are a few counts of this clone. CDR3 sequence: CASSYGGGGYEQYF. DNA of the CDR3: TGTGCCAGCAGTTACGGAGGAGGTGGGTACGAGCAGTACTTC. The V call is TRBV6-6, the J call TRBJ2-7, with TRBD2 as a possible D gene (5 bases). The V end was cut by 2 bases, the J end by 4 bases, with 12 bases between. Germline V CDR1 and CDR2: MNHNY, SVGAGI (reference sequence). The CDR3 runs 14 residues.

The chain recombines TRBV6-1 with TRBJ2-7; the D is unclear. CDR3 size: 13 residues. V was trimmed by 3 bases and J by 7 bases, leaving 13 bases between them. CDR1 and CDR2 from the germline V gene are MNHNS and SASEGT. This CDR3 is CASSDLPDREQYF. CDR3 coding DNA: TGTGCCAGCAGTGACCTCCCCGATCGGGAGCAGTACTTC.

This chain links TRBV29-1 with TRBJ1-2, with 7 bases fitting TRBD1. Germline V gene lookup returns CDR1 SQVTM and CDR2 ANQGSEA. The CDR3 is 13 amino acids. The CDR3 coding sequence is TGCCAAACAGGGGAGAGTGCTGACTATGGCTACACCTTC. Protein sequence: CQTGESADYGYTF.

The V call is TRBV4-1, the J call TRBJ2-1; D is undetermined. V shed 0 bases and J shed 4 bases, with 16 bases lying between them. Germline values: CDR1 MGHRA, CDR2 YSYEKL. This CDR3 is 17 amino acids long. CDR3 DNA: TGCGCCAGCAGCCAAGATAGCACCATCGTGCCTTACAATGAGCAGTTCTTC. Protein: CASSQDSTIVPYNEQFF.

The chain is built from TRBV18 and TRBJ2-7, with D possibly TRBD2 on 5 matching bases. The CDR3 contains 12 residues. V shed 8 bases and J shed 5 bases, with 13 bases lying between them. Germline assignment: CDR1 KGHSH and CDR2 LQKENI. The DNA of the CDR3 is TGTGCCAGCACCACTACCGGGGACGAGCAGTACTTC. The encoded protein is CASTTTGDEQYF.

This clone appeared a single time. For the CDR3, the DNA is TGTGCCAGCAGTGAATCTAGCGGGAGCACAGATACGCAGTATTTT. Its protein is CASSESSGSTDTQYF. V gene TRBV25-1 combines with J gene TRBJ2-3, with 8 nucleotides matching TRBD2. Per germline, CDR1 MGHDK and CDR2 SYGVNS. V shed 1 base, J shed 0 bases, and the junction held 0 bases outside the gene matches. This CDR3 spans 15 amino acids.

The chain links TRBV6-6 to TRBJ2-7; 10 bases line up with TRBD1. The CDR3 runs 13 residues. The V and J ends lost 6 bases and 6 bases, in that order; junction bases with no gene match: 5. Germline CDR1 and CDR2: MNHNY and SVGAGI (reference sequence). The CDR3 is CASSSGTGVEQYF. CDR3 coding DNA: TGTGCCAGCAGCTCCGGGACAGGGGTCGAGCAGTACTTC.

The chain is built from TRBV11-3 and TRBJ2-1; TRBD1 is a possible D gene (6 bases). Germline loops: CDR1 SGHNT, CDR2 YENEEA. This CDR3 region has 16 residues. V gave up 2 bases and J gave up 0 bases, with 11 bases separating them. CDR3 nucleotides: TGTGCCAGCAGCTTAAACACAGGGAGCTCCTACAATGAGCAGTTCTTC. Translation: CASSLNTGSSYNEQFF.

The V gene is TRBV9, the J gene TRBJ2-7; 7 bases fit TRBD2. Per germline, CDR1 SGDLS and CDR2 YYNGEE. V was pared by 3 bases and J by 6 bases, with 6 bases of the junction left unmatched. The CDR3 has 13 amino acids. The CDR3 DNA reads as TGTGCCAGCAGCGCCTCCGCTAGCGGCGAGCAGTACTTC. Translating gives CASSASASGEQYF.

The genes are TRBV19 and TRBJ1-1, with 7 nucleotides matching TRBD1. This CDR3 contains 14 residues. Per the germline V gene, CDR1 is LNHDA and CDR2 is SQIVND (reference sequence). The ends lost 5 bases at V and 1 base at J; junction bases unmatched: 4. The CDR3 bases are TGTGCCAGTAGTGCATACAGGGGGAACACTGAAGCTTTCTTT. This gives the protein CASSAYRGNTEAFF.

The V gene is TRBV7-6, the J gene TRBJ2-7; TRBD2 agrees at 7 bases. This CDR3 has 15 amino acids. CDR1 is SGHVS and CDR2 is FNYEAQ in the germline V gene. Trimming took 1 base from V and 2 from J; bases not matched to a gene: 5. As DNA, the CDR3 is TGTGCCAGCAGCTTAGATGCTAGCGGAACCTACGAGCAGTACTTC. Encoded protein: CASSLDASGTYEQYF.

The J gene is TRBJ2-5, the V gene TRBV7-9; 9 bases are shared with TRBD1. The CDR3 loop spans 15 amino acids. Trimming removed 5 bases from V and 4 bases from J; junction bases left unmatched: 8. CDR1 is SEHNR, CDR2 FQNEAQ, per germline (reference sequence). The CDR3 reads CASSPGTGLRETQYF. CDR3 sequence (DNA): TGTGCCAGCAGCCCAGGGACAGGGTTAAGAGAGACCCAGTACTTC.

This chain uses TRBV9 with TRBJ2-7; D not resolved. Trimming shortened V by 0 bases and J by 9 bases, and 7 bases separated the two germline ends. The CDR3 covers 11 residues. Germline CDR1 is SGDLS and CDR2 is YYNGEE. CDR3 bases: TGTGCCAGCAGCGTAGTCCAGTCGCAGTACTTC. Translation gives CASSVVQSQYF.

V gene TRBV13 combines with J gene TRBJ2-2; 15 nucleotides match TRBD2. Per the germline V gene, CDR1 is PRHDT and CDR2 is FYEKMQ (reference sequence). With 4 bases clipped from V and 3 bases from J, the junction kept 9 bases outside the gene matches. The CDR3 extends over 19 amino acids. This CDR3 reads CASSSERGLAGGHTGELFF. The CDR3, as DNA: TGTGCCAGCAGCTCAGAAAGGGGACTAGCGGGAGGACACACCGGGGAGCTGTTTTTT.

CDR3 residues: CAWSVGAGNNQPQHF. The CDR3 DNA sequence: TGTGCCTGGAGTGTAGGGGCAGGGAACAATCAGCCCCAGCATTTT. This chain uses TRBV30 with TRBJ1-5; D perhaps matches TRBD1 (5 bases). From germline, CDR1 is GTSNPN and CDR2 SVGIG (reference sequence). The CDR3 length is 15 residues. Trimming pared 0 bases from V and 3 bases from J, leaving 12 bases between.

This clone was seen just once. The V call is TRBV6-5, the J call TRBJ2-1; TRBD1 agrees at 7 bases. The V gene's germline CDR1 is MNHEY and CDR2 SVGAGI. Losses at the gene ends were 7 bases for V and 0 bases for J; bases not matched to a gene: 6. The CDR3 loop spans 15 amino acids. The CDR3 DNA sequence: TGTGCCAGCAATTCAGGGGGTAGCTCCTACAATGAGCAGTTCTTC. It is translated as CASNSGGSSYNEQFF.

This clone was found a few times. This sequence joins TRBV30 and TRBJ1-3; D not certain. V was pared by 4 bases and J by 2 bases, with 6 bases between. Germline loops: CDR1 GTSNPN, CDR2 SVGIG (reference sequence). This CDR3 has 12 amino acids. In DNA form, the CDR3 reads TGTGCCTGGAAACAGCCTGGAAACACCATATATTTT. Translation: CAWKQPGNTIYF.

This rearrangement joins TRBV7-2 to TRBJ2-7, with D tentatively TRBD2 (6 bases). The length of the CDR3 is 14 residues. Germline CDR1 reads SGHTA; CDR2 reads FQGNSA. V shed 5 bases and J shed 6 bases, with 17 bases lying between them. The CDR3 region has the DNA TGTGCCAGCAGCCCCGGGGGAAATTTAGGCGAGCAGTACTTC. It codes for CASSPGGNLGEQYF.

The gene calls are TRBV5-6 and TRBJ1-1; maybe TRBD1 (5 bases). Germline-derived CDR1 and CDR2 are SGHDT and YYEEEE. The CDR3 is 15 residues long. V was shortened by 4 bases and J by 5 bases, with 18 bases between the two germline ends. CDR3 loop: CASSLMNGGVTEAFF. The CDR3 bases are TGTGCCAGCAGCCTCATGAACGGAGGGGTTACTGAAGCTTTCTTT.

This sequence joins TRBV5-6 and TRBJ2-7; D gene ambiguous. CDR1 SGHDT and CDR2 YYEEEE come from the germline V gene. CDR3 size: 13 residues. V lost 0 bases and J lost 2, with 6 bases in between. CDR3 sequence (DNA): TGTGCCAGCAGCTTGGTCAGGACCTACGAGCAGTACTTC. Its translation is CASSLVRTYEQYF.

The genes are TRBV7-9 and TRBJ1-1; 7 bases align to TRBD1. V shed 6 bases and J 1 base; nucleotides not matched to a gene: 11. The length of the CDR3 is 16 residues. CDR1 and CDR2 from the germline V gene are SEHNR and FQNEAQ (reference sequence). In nucleotides, the CDR3 is TGTGCCAGCAGGGATAAGGGACAGACAAAGAACACTGAAGCTTTCTTT. This gives the protein CASRDKGQTKNTEAFF.

This sequence joins TRBV27 and TRBJ2-1; the D gene is possibly TRBD2 (6 bases). The length of the CDR3 is 16 residues. Germline values: CDR1 MNHEY, CDR2 SMNVEV (reference sequence). The ends were cut back, 1 base at V and 0 bases at J, with 10 bases in the middle. In DNA, the CDR3 is TGTGCCAGCAGTTTATTTCGGGGGATCTCCTACAATGAGCAGTTCTTC. Protein sequence: CASSLFRGISYNEQFF.

With regard to this clone: One end of the junction varies from germline; a read error may be responsible. The rearrangement uses TRBV29-1 and TRBJ2-5; weak D call: TRBD2 (6 bases). The germline CDR1 and CDR2 sequences are SQVTM and ANQGSEA. This CDR3 has 11 residues. The CDR3 reads CSVELTGLAHF. As DNA, the CDR3 is TGCAGCGTTGAACTCACGGGACTTGCACACTTC.

The chain joins TRBV28 to TRBJ2-7; TRBD1 aligns across 7 bases. Germline V gene data show CDR1 as MDHEN and CDR2 as SYDVKM. The CDR3 covers 14 residues. V lost 6 bases, J lost 4 bases, and 9 bases stayed unmatched. CDR3 in DNA: TGTGCCAGCAGGCTGACAGGGATTGAATACGAGCAGTACTTC. It yields the protein CASRLTGIEYEQYF.

The chain employs TRBV7-9 and TRBJ2-7; a weak D match, TRBD2 (5 bases). CDR3 length: 17 residues. Germline loops: CDR1 SEHNR, CDR2 FQNEAQ (reference sequence). Trimming took off 5 bases at V and 3 bases at J, with 23 bases between the two ends. The CDR3 reads CASSRVRGYPVDYEQYF. CDR3 in DNA: TGTGCCAGCAGCCGAGTACGAGGGTACCCTGTGGACTACGAGCAGTACTTC.